The 5 T cell receptor beta chains in this list originate from one sample, sequenced in a study of T cells in Graves' hyperthyroidism and ophthalmopathy. TCR beta CDR3 sequences were amplified from RNA transcripts. TCR CDR3 regions were first amplified by RT-PCR with HTBI primers. Using its own MiXCR run on the multiplex PCR reads, TCRdb lists one record per CDR3 protein. The data show approximately 370,000 distinct CDR3 sequences, approximately 17% seen once. Sample: blood. These receptors came from a woman aged 25 to 39 with Graves' hyperthyroidism that later progressed to Graves' ophthalmopathy.

The rearrangement joins TRBV11-2 to TRBJ2-3; the D is unclear. CDR1 and CDR2 (germline): SGHAT, FQNNGV. Deletions cut 3 bases from V and 0 bases from J, with 7 bases between. This CDR3 comprises 14 residues. CDR3 in DNA: TGTGCCAGCAGCTTGAACCCAAGCACAGATACGCAGTATTTT. This translates into CASSLNPSTDTQYF.

This clonotype occurred many times. The chain recombines TRBV27 with TRBJ1-1; D is possibly TRBD1 (6 bases). This CDR3 region has 15 residues. Germline assignment: CDR1 MNHEY and CDR2 SMNVEV (reference sequence). Deletions cut 6 bases from V and 0 bases from J, with 14 bases between. CDR3 DNA sequence: TGTGCCAGCAGGGGGGGGCAGGTCATGAACACTGAAGCTTTCTTT. Its protein is CASRGGQVMNTEAFF.

In its sample, this clonotype was seen many times. The chain combines TRBV7-9 with TRBJ1-1; tentative D call: TRBD1 (6 bases). With 6 bases removed from V and 5 bases from J, the gap between germline ends came to 13 bases. The CDR3 length is 13 residues. Germline lookup yields CDR1 SEHNR and CDR2 FQNEAQ (reference sequence). The CDR3 DNA is TGTGCCAGCAGTTATCTCAGGGGTACTGAAGCTTTCTTT. Translating gives CASSYLRGTEAFF.

This clonotype was seen repeatedly, ten times or more. The chain uses TRBV3-1 and TRBJ2-5; 9 nucleotides align to TRBD2. This CDR3 contains 16 residues. Per germline, CDR1 LGHDT and CDR2 YNNKEL (reference sequence). The V gene end was trimmed by 2 bases and the J gene end by 4 bases; junction bases not matched to a gene: 8. This chain's CDR3 is CASSQPAGGYVETQYF. The CDR3 bases are TGTGCCAGCAGCCAACCAGCGGGGGGTTACGTAGAGACCCAGTACTTC.

This clonotype was recorded many times. The rearrangement joins TRBV7-9 to TRBJ2-2, with no clear D. Germline CDR1 reads SEHNR; CDR2 reads FQNEAQ (reference sequence). The CDR3 is made up of 13 amino acids. Trimming took 5 bases from V and 3 from J, leaving 7 bases between them. The CDR3 DNA sequence: TGTGCCAGCAGCCGACGTGACACCGGGGAGCTGTTTTTT. Its protein is CASSRRDTGELFF.